The present TCR beta chain was sequenced within a study of blood T cell repertoires in COVID-19. Study-wide context: Sites across the United States, Italy and Spain contributed samples from acute and convalescent COVID-19.

This CDR3 has 15 residues. CDR1 and CDR2 (germline): MDHEN, SYDVKM. V was cut by 2 bases and J by 7 bases, with 15 bases left in between. As originally analysed: It was from reference gene primer amplification that nucleated cell counts were estimated. The table came from immunoSEQ multiplex PCR; TCRdb's copy has only in-frame clones and leaves some out. V, J and clone size are those of that table, while D and trimming were read from the DNA. Counted here are about 250,000 clones, more than 75% occurring once; the ten biggest clones make up less than 2%. This chain links TRBV28 with TRBJ2-1; D not certain. This receptor was identified in a man aged 40-50 years who had recovered from COVID-19. The material sequenced was PBMCs or T cells enriched from blood (not recorded which). The CDR3 loop reads CASSLARYIINEQFF. The CDR3 nucleotides read TGTGCCAGCAGTTTAGCCAGGTACATAATAAATGAGCAGTTCTTC. The complete variable domain, with remaining parts taken from reference TRBV28 and TRBJ2-1, reads DVKVTQSSRYLVKRTGEKVFLECVQDMDHENMFWYRQDPGLGLRLIYFSYDVKMKEKGDIPEGYSVSREKKERFSLILESASTNQTSMYLCASSLARYIINEQFFGPGTRLTVL.